This T cell receptor (beta chain) was identified in a study of T cells after yellow fever vaccination. The V gene end was trimmed by 1 base and the J gene end by 5 bases; junction bases not matched to a gene: 7. The CDR3 extends over 16 amino acids. In germline, CDR1 is SGHTA, CDR2 FQGNSA. One entry per CDR3 protein results from TCRdb running MiXCR on the 5' RACE reads. This table has about 320,000 distinct CDR3 sequences, around 4.3% appearing once. This clonotype came up a few times. This TCR was recovered from a man younger than 30 who received the YFV17D yellow fever vaccine. This specimen was PBMCs, taken 15 days after the yellow fever booster vaccination. The chain links TRBV7-2 to TRBJ2-3, with 9 bases aligning to TRBD2. The CDR3 here is CASSLVGGGALDTQYF. The CDR3 region has the DNA TGTGCCAGCAGCTTAGTAGGCGGGGGGGCTTTAGATACGCAGTATTTT.